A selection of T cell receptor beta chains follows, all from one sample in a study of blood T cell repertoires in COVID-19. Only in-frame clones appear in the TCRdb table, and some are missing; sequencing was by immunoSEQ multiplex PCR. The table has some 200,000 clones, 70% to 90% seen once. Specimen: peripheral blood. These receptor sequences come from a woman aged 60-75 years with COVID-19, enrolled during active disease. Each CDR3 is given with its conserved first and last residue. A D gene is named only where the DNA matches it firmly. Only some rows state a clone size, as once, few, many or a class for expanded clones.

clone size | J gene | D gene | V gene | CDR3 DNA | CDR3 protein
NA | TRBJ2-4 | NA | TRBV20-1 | TGCAGTGCAAACCACAGAAACATTCAGTACTTC | CSANHRNIQYF
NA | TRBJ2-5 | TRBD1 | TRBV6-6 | TGTGCCAGCAGTTACTCCCCGGGACAGGGGGCGAAGACCCAGTACTTC | CASSYSPGQGAKTQYF
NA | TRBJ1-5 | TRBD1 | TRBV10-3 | TGTGCCATCGGGACAGGGGAAGGGAGCAATCAGCCCCAGCATTTT | CAIGTGEGSNQPQHF
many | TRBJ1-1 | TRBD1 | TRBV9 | TGTGCCAGCAGCGCGGGACAGGGTGGGACTGAAGCTTTCTTT | CASSAGQGGTEAFF
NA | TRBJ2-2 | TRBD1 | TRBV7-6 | TGTGCCAGCAGCAGGGGGACAGGGATGAACACCGGGGAGCTGTTTTTT | CASSRGTGMNTGELFF
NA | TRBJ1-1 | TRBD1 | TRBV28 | TGTGCCAGCAGCCCATACCGGGACAGGGTGGCGCGAATGAACACTGAAGCTTTCTTT | CASSPYRDRVARMNTEAFF
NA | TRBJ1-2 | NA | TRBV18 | TGTGCCAGCTCACCCAGGGACTATGGCTACACCTTC | CASSPRDYGYTF
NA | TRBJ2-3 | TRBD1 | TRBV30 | TGTGCCTGGACAGGGGGCTCGGATACGCAGTATTTT | CAWTGGSDTQYF
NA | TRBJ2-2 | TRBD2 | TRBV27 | TGTGCCAGCAGAAACACTAGCGGGAGTTACGGGGAGCTGTTTTTT | CASRNTSGSYGELFF
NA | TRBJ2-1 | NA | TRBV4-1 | TGCGCCAGCAGCCTGGCTAGGTCCTACAATGAGCAGTTCTTC | CASSLARSYNEQFF
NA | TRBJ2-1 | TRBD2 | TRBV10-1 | TGCGCCAGCAGTGATAGGAGGAAGCGGGAGTATAATGAGCAGTTCTTC | CASSDRRKREYNEQFF
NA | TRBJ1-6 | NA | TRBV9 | TGTGCCAGCAGCCAGGGGAGTCGGCCGGTTGGGTCACCCCTCCACTTT | CASSQGSRPVGSPLHF
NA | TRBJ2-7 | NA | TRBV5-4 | TGTGCCAGCAGCTTGGTGCTGGGCACCTACGAGCAGTACTTC | CASSLVLGTYEQYF
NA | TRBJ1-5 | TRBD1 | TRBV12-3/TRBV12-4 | TGTGCCAGCAGTCTACAGGGGGCACAGCCCCAGCATTTT | CASSLQGAQPQHF
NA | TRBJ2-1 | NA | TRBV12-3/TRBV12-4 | TGTGCCAGCAGAACAGGGATTTACAATGAGCAGTTCTTC | CASRTGIYNEQFF
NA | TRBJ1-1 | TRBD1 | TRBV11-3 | TGTGCCAGCAGCTTGGGACAGGTGAACACTGAAGCTTTCTTT | CASSLGQVNTEAFF
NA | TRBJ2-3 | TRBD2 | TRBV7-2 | TGTGCCAGCAGCATAAGGCGGACTAGGGCGATAACTAGCACAGATACGCAGTATTTT | CASSIRRTRAITSTDTQYF
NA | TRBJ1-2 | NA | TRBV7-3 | TGTGCCAGCAGCTTAGTCGGGGGGAACAACTATGGCTACACCTTC | CASSLVGGNNYGYTF
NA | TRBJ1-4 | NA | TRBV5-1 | TGCGCCAGCAGCTTGGGTCCGTCAGGGACTAATGAAAAACTGTTTTTT | CASSLGPSGTNEKLFF
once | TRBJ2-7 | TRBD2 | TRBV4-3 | TGCGCCAGCAGCCAAGATACTAGCGGGTCCTCCACTTTGCCCTACGAGCAGTACTTC | CASSQDTSGSSTLPYEQYF
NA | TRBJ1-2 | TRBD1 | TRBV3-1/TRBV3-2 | TGTGCCAGCAGCCAAGAAACAGGGGTCGACTATGGCTACACCTTC | CASSQETGVDYGYTF
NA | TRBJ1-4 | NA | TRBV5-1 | TGCGCCAGCAGCCCCGGACAGATTAATGAAAAACTGTTTTTT | CASSPGQINEKLFF
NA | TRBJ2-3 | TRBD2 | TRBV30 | TGTGCCTGGAGTGTATTTAAACTAGCGGGGAGCACAGATACGCAGTATTTT | CAWSVFKLAGSTDTQYF
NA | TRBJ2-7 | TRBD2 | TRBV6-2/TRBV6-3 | TGTGCCAGCAGTTCTCGCGGTAGCGGGAGCTCCTACGAGCAGTACTTC | CASSSRGSGSSYEQYF
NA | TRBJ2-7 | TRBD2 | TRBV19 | TGTGCCAGTAGTATAGCGGCTAGCGGTGGTTACGAGCAGTACTTC | CASSIAASGGYEQYF
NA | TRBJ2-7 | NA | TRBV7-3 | TGTGCCAGCAGCTTAAATGCAGGTCGGGACATTTCCTACGAGCAGTACTTC | CASSLNAGRDISYEQYF
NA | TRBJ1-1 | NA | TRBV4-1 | TGCGCCAGCAGCCAAGGAGGGTATCGCACTGAAGCTTTCTTT | CASSQGGYRTEAFF
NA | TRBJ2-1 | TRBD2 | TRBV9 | TGTGCCAGCAGCGTAGAGGGTAGCGGGAGCTCCTACAATGAGCAGTTCTTC | CASSVEGSGSSYNEQFF
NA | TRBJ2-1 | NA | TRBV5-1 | TGCGCCAGCAGCTTGGCCGTGACTACTTACAATGAGCAGTTCTTC | CASSLAVTTYNEQFF
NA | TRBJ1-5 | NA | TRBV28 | NA | CASSPYTFGGNQPQHF
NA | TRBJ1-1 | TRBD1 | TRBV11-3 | TGTGCCAGCAGCTTCGGGACAGGGGACCCGCTGAACACTGAAGCTTTCTTT | CASSFGTGDPLNTEAFF
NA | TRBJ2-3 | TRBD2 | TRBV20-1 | TGCAGTGCGAGTAGGACTAGCGGGAGGGGAGATACGCAGTATTTT | CSASRTSGRGDTQYF
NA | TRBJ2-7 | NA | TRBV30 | TGTGCCTGGAGTGTAAAAGCTACCTACGAGCAGTACTTC | CAWSVKATYEQYF
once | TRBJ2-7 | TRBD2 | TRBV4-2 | TGTGCCAGCAGCCAGGGACTAGCGGGAGTCCTTATCTCCTACGAGCAGTACTTC | CASSQGLAGVLISYEQYF
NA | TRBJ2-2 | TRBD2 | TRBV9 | TGTGCCAGCAGCGTAGGCGGGAGGGCCGTCACCGGGGAGCTGTTTTTT | CASSVGGRAVTGELFF
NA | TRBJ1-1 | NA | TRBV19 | TGTGCCAGTAACGGGGGGACGAACACTGAAGCTTTCTTT | CASNGGTNTEAFF
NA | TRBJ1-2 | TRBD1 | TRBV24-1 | TGTGCCACCAGCCGGACAGGGAGTGGCTACACCTTC | CATSRTGSGYTF
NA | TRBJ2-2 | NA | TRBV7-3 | TGTGCCAGCAGCCGACTAGTTAACACCGGGGAGCTGTTTTTT | CASSRLVNTGELFF
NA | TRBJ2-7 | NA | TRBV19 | TGTGCCAGTAGCCGGACTGAGGCCTACGAGCAGTACTTC | CASSRTEAYEQYF
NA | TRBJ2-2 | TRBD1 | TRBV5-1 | TGCGCCAGCAGCCCTGGGGACAGGGACACCGGGGAGCTGTTTTTT | CASSPGDRDTGELFF